The rows below give T cell receptor beta chains drawn from one sample of a study of CD8 T cells in ankylosing spondylitis. TCRdb fed the 5' RACE reads into MiXCR, producing one record per CDR3 protein. The data hold 500,000 to 550,000 distinct CDR3 sequences, with about 13% observed a single time. Sequences were obtained from blood, either unsorted or a sorted T cell fraction (not recorded which). Every receptor here comes from a male donor with ankylosing spondylitis. Both conserved end residues are part of each CDR3. Clone size is stated in some rows and not others, as once, few, many or a class when expanded.

V gene: TRBV12-3/TRBV12-4; clone size: .; J gene: TRBJ1-2; CDR3 protein: CASSSASLFYGYTF
V gene: TRBV20-1; clone size: .; J gene: TRBJ2-5; CDR3 protein: CSASKNIDQETQYF
V gene: TRBV7-7; clone size: .; J gene: TRBJ2-1; CDR3 protein: CASSHTTGPGDRFF
V gene: TRBV6-2/TRBV6-3; clone size: many; J gene: TRBJ1-5; CDR3 protein: CASGFWSQPQHF
V gene: TRBV12-3/TRBV12-4; clone size: many; J gene: TRBJ2-5; CDR3 protein: CASSSLGTSGSETQYF
V gene: TRBV12-3/TRBV12-4; clone size: many; J gene: TRBJ2-1; CDR3 protein: CASSIRPNFRFF
V gene: TRBV7-9; clone size: few; J gene: TRBJ2-1; CDR3 protein: CASSSLRGSSYNEQFF
V gene: TRBV10-3; clone size: few; J gene: TRBJ1-4; CDR3 protein: CAISEPSGGIEEKLFF
V gene: TRBV28; clone size: .; J gene: TRBJ2-5; CDR3 protein: CASSFRQGGETQYF
V gene: TRBV20-1; clone size: few; J gene: TRBJ2-1; CDR3 protein: CSARGQNNEQFF
V gene: TRBV28; clone size: .; J gene: TRBJ2-5; CDR3 protein: CASSLVLAGEGRQETQYF
V gene: TRBV6-1; clone size: .; J gene: TRBJ1-5; CDR3 protein: CASSERGHQPQHF
V gene: TRBV3-1; clone size: .; J gene: TRBJ2-3; CDR3 protein: CASSHGTTRADTQYF
V gene: TRBV10-1; clone size: .; J gene: TRBJ2-1; CDR3 protein: CASSAIYPEEYNEQFF
V gene: TRBV6-1; clone size: many; J gene: TRBJ2-2; CDR3 protein: CASSPSRETGELFF
V gene: TRBV6-5; clone size: .; J gene: TRBJ1-5; CDR3 protein: CASTSVINQPQHF
V gene: TRBV5-5; clone size: many; J gene: TRBJ2-4; CDR3 protein: CASRKPGQEIGNIQYF
V gene: TRBV5-1; clone size: many; J gene: TRBJ2-3; CDR3 protein: CASSLDASSTDTQYF
V gene: TRBV7-2; clone size: few; J gene: TRBJ2-1; CDR3 protein: CASSLRGGNEQFF
V gene: TRBV25-1; clone size: few; J gene: TRBJ1-2; CDR3 protein: CATSGLGGTEGTYGYTF
V gene: TRBV10-3; clone size: few; J gene: TRBJ2-1; CDR3 protein: CAISWTSGSNDEQFF
V gene: TRBV10-3; clone size: few; J gene: TRBJ1-1; CDR3 protein: CAISESDRSNTEAFF
V gene: TRBV7-9; clone size: few; J gene: TRBJ2-1; CDR3 protein: CASSFGTGQGSNEQFF
V gene: TRBV25-1; clone size: .; J gene: TRBJ2-5; CDR3 protein: CASSDWTGNKETQYF
V gene: TRBV11-2; clone size: many; J gene: TRBJ2-1; CDR3 protein: CASSLITSGTNEQFF